The present TCR beta chain was sequenced within a study of a mutant IDH1 vaccine in newly diagnosed glioma. Study summary: Once 4-6 weeks had passed after radiotherapy alone, vaccination started, or it started with temozolomide cycles. Patients previously underwent radiotherapy, temozolomide, or both, and most underwent both.

Findings and caveats of the study: Immune responses arising from the vaccine appeared in 90% to 95% of patients.

The CDR3 contains 13 residues. Germline V gives CDR1 SNHLY, CDR2 FYNNEI. The V end was cut by 6 bases, the J end by 0 bases, with 7 bases between. The sample's time point: week 5, during vaccination. The investigators gave 300 ug of mutant IDH1 20-mer peptide in each vaccine dose, together with topical imiquimod. Each astrocytoma in the donors was new, WHO grade 3 or 4, IDH1-mutant and ATRX-lost. This table comes from immunoSEQ multiplex PCR, and its TCRdb copy is limited to in-frame clones, with some not included. The data show fewer than 35,000 clones, 56% seen once. Worth noting for this clone: Its antigen is undetermined.

The specimen comprised PBMCs, sampled from a glioma patient whose treatment included an IDH1 peptide vaccine. The chain is built from TRBV2 and TRBJ2-3; D call uncertain. The receptor was isolated from a young woman with glioma. The CDR3 here is CASSAASTDTQYF. In DNA, the CDR3 is TGTGCCAGCAGCGCGGCCAGCACAGATACGCAGTATTTT.